This TCR beta chain was documented in a study of cytomegalovirus exposure and HLA in healthy donors. Germline V gene data show CDR1 as SGHNT and CDR2 as YENEEA. V dropped 2 bases and J dropped 0 bases, with 13 bases sitting between them. The CDR3 length is 16 residues. It was with 60 Vbeta and 13 Jbeta primers that the PCR ran. Generated by immunoSEQ multiplex PCR, the TCRdb table keeps only in-frame clones and is missing some. The repertoire holds 150,000 to 200,000 clones, with 70% to 80% as singletons. This clone was picked up one time. The chain is built from TRBV11-3 and TRBJ1-2, with D maybe TRBD1 (5 bases). This clonotype was obtained from a woman aged 25 to 39 in good health and CMV-seropositive. The sequencing sample was made of PBMCs. CDR3 sequence: CASSLRRQRPNYGYTF. As DNA, the CDR3 is TGTGCCAGCAGCTTAAGACGACAGAGACCTAACTATGGCTACACCTTC.